This is a list of T cell receptor beta chains from one sample in a study of spatial heterogeneity in lung cancer. MiXCR, applied by TCRdb to the 5' RACE reads, yields one record per CDR3 protein. The sample carries roughly 46,000 distinct CDR3 sequences, about 11% recorded once. This specimen consisted of PBMCs, obtained at surgery. These receptor sequences come from a female donor with early-stage non-small cell lung cancer. Each CDR3 is given with its conserved first and last residue. Fields, in order: D gene, J gene, V gene, clone size, CDR3 DNA, CDR3 protein. The D gene is left open where the match is weak. Where a row states a size, it is once, few, many or the class of an expanded clone; other rows omit it.

D gene: TRBD2
J gene: TRBJ2-3
V gene: TRBV27
clone size: -
CDR3 DNA: TGTGCCAGCAGTTTATCGACTAGCGGGGGGGCGAGGGCAGATACGCAGTATTTT
CDR3 protein: CASSLSTSGGARADTQYF

D gene: -
J gene: TRBJ2-3
V gene: TRBV20-1
clone size: -
CDR3 DNA: TGCAGTGCGGCCGACCCAGATACGCAGTATTTT
CDR3 protein: CSAADPDTQYF

D gene: -
J gene: TRBJ2-7
V gene: TRBV6-1
clone size: few
CDR3 DNA: TGTGCCAGCAGTGGGGGGGTGGGTACTCGAGCCTACGAGCAGTACTTC
CDR3 protein: CASSGGVGTRAYEQYF

D gene: -
J gene: TRBJ2-3
V gene: TRBV10-3
clone size: few
CDR3 DNA: TGTGCCCTGCGGAATAGCGTGGTCACAGATACGCAGTATTTT
CDR3 protein: CALRNSVVTDTQYF

D gene: -
J gene: TRBJ1-1
V gene: TRBV12-3/TRBV12-4
clone size: few
CDR3 DNA: TGTGCCAGCAGTTTAGCTGGGGCGCGGAACACTGAAGCTTTCTTT
CDR3 protein: CASSLAGARNTEAFF

D gene: TRBD1
J gene: TRBJ1-1
V gene: TRBV14
clone size: few
CDR3 DNA: TGTGCCAGCAGCTTACAGGGGATTCGCACTGAAGCTTTCTTT
CDR3 protein: CASSLQGIRTEAFF

D gene: -
J gene: TRBJ1-2
V gene: TRBV30
clone size: few
CDR3 DNA: TGTGCCTGGAGTACAGGGCCCAGCTACACCTTC
CDR3 protein: CAWSTGPSYTF

D gene: TRBD1
J gene: TRBJ1-1
V gene: TRBV7-2
clone size: -
CDR3 DNA: TGTGCCAGCAGCGTACAGGGGGGGACGGCTGAAGCTTTCTTT
CDR3 protein: CASSVQGGTAEAFF

D gene: TRBD1
J gene: TRBJ1-1
V gene: TRBV29-1
clone size: once
CDR3 DNA: TGCAGCGTTGAAGATCTGGGACAGGGGAACACTGAAGCTTTCTTT
CDR3 protein: CSVEDLGQGNTEAFF

D gene: -
J gene: TRBJ1-1
V gene: TRBV13
clone size: few
CDR3 DNA: TGTGCCAGCAGCCCGAGGGGGGGGCGAATGAACACTGAAGCTTTCTTT
CDR3 protein: CASSPRGGRMNTEAFF

D gene: -
J gene: TRBJ2-7
V gene: TRBV28
clone size: few
CDR3 DNA: TGTGCCAGCAGTCCAAGCGAGGCAGGGCATAGGACCTACGAGCAGTACTTC
CDR3 protein: CASSPSEAGHRTYEQYF

D gene: -
J gene: TRBJ1-1
V gene: TRBV5-6
clone size: many
CDR3 DNA: TGTGCCAGCAGCTTGGCCGCGGACACTGAAGCTTTCTTT
CDR3 protein: CASSLAADTEAFF

D gene: TRBD2
J gene: TRBJ2-3
V gene: TRBV29-1
clone size: many
CDR3 DNA: TGCAGCGTAAAAAGCGGGGTTGGCACAGATACGCAGTATTTT
CDR3 protein: CSVKSGVGTDTQYF

D gene: -
J gene: TRBJ1-2
V gene: TRBV5-1
clone size: few
CDR3 DNA: TGCGCCAGCAGCTTGCAACCACCCGGACAGCGAGAGCCATATGGCTACACCTTC
CDR3 protein: CASSLQPPGQREPYGYTF

D gene: -
J gene: TRBJ1-1
V gene: TRBV5-4
clone size: -
CDR3 DNA: TGTGCCAGCAGCCAATCTCCCAGGGAGACTGAAGCTTTCTTT
CDR3 protein: CASSQSPRETEAFF

D gene: -
J gene: TRBJ1-6
V gene: TRBV2
clone size: few
CDR3 DNA: TGTGCCAGCAAAGGACAGCTCAGGAGCTCCTATAATTCACCCCTCCACTTT
CDR3 protein: CASKGQLRSSYNSPLHF

D gene: -
J gene: TRBJ2-3
V gene: TRBV5-1
clone size: few
CDR3 DNA: TGCGCCAGCAGCTCGTTCATGGGAACAGATACGCAGTATTTT
CDR3 protein: CASSSFMGTDTQYF

D gene: -
J gene: TRBJ1-2
V gene: TRBV12-3/TRBV12-4
clone size: many
CDR3 DNA: TGTGCCAGCAGGAGACACGTCGAGCCATTATTGGGCTACACCTTC
CDR3 protein: CASRRHVEPLLGYTF

D gene: TRBD2
J gene: TRBJ2-7
V gene: TRBV5-1
clone size: -
CDR3 DNA: TGCGCCAGCAGCTGGACTAGCGGGGGGTCCTACGAGCAGTACTTC
CDR3 protein: CASSWTSGGSYEQYF

D gene: -
J gene: TRBJ2-7
V gene: TRBV5-1
clone size: few
CDR3 DNA: TGCGCCAGCAGCTTGGAAATTGCGCCAGCTGGGGACGAGCAGTACTTC
CDR3 protein: CASSLEIAPAGDEQYF

D gene: -
J gene: TRBJ2-7
V gene: TRBV6-5
clone size: few
CDR3 DNA: TGTGCCAGCAGTGGGGACAATCCCACTTTTGACGAGCAGTACTTC
CDR3 protein: CASSGDNPTFDEQYF

D gene: TRBD1
J gene: TRBJ2-1
V gene: TRBV6-5
clone size: few
CDR3 DNA: TGTGCCAGCAGTCGTGACAGGGGGGGGTTCGGTGAGCAGTTCTTC
CDR3 protein: CASSRDRGGFGEQFF

D gene: -
J gene: TRBJ2-3
V gene: TRBV5-6
clone size: many
CDR3 DNA: TGTGCCAGCAGCTTGGGCCCCCCGTCGGGGGACCGCACAGATACGCAGTATTTT
CDR3 protein: CASSLGPPSGDRTDTQYF

D gene: -
J gene: TRBJ1-4
V gene: TRBV25-1
clone size: -
CDR3 DNA: TGTGCCAGCAGTGACTCCCCCCGGTCCTGGCTACGGAGTGAAAAACTGTTTTTT
CDR3 protein: CASSDSPRSWLRSEKLFF

D gene: -
J gene: TRBJ1-1
V gene: TRBV5-6
clone size: -
CDR3 DNA: TGTGCCAGCAGCTTCGGGGGTCGAGGGACTCCCGCCCCTGAAGCTTTCTTT
CDR3 protein: CASSFGGRGTPAPEAFF

D gene: -
J gene: TRBJ2-4
V gene: TRBV28
clone size: few
CDR3 DNA: TGTGCCAGCAGTTCCGGACAGCCTGGGGCCAAAAACATTCAGTACTTC
CDR3 protein: CASSSGQPGAKNIQYF

D gene: -
J gene: TRBJ1-5
V gene: TRBV2
clone size: few
CDR3 DNA: TGTGCCAGCAGTGCGGGGGTCCTTAGCAATCAGCCCCAGCATTTT
CDR3 protein: CASSAGVLSNQPQHF

D gene: -
J gene: TRBJ2-2
V gene: TRBV12-3/TRBV12-4
clone size: -
CDR3 DNA: TGTGCCAGCAGTTTATCGGAGGACGGGGAGCTGTTTTTT
CDR3 protein: CASSLSEDGELFF

D gene: TRBD1
J gene: TRBJ2-7
V gene: TRBV5-6
clone size: -
CDR3 DNA: TGTGCCAGCAGCTTGATGACAGGGGGCTTCCACGAGCAGTACTTC
CDR3 protein: CASSLMTGGFHEQYF

D gene: -
J gene: TRBJ1-4
V gene: TRBV29-1
clone size: -
CDR3 DNA: TGCAGCGTCGGGGTCCCTAATAATGAAAAACTGTTTTTT
CDR3 protein: CSVGVPNNEKLFF

D gene: -
J gene: TRBJ1-5
V gene: TRBV19
clone size: few
CDR3 DNA: TGTGCCAGTAGTATACCCAGATCCTTTAGCAATCAGCCCCAGCATTTT
CDR3 protein: CASSIPRSFSNQPQHF

D gene: -
J gene: TRBJ2-7
V gene: TRBV7-6
clone size: few
CDR3 DNA: TGTGCCAGCAGTCGACTAGAAAGCTCCTACGAGCAGTACTTC
CDR3 protein: CASSRLESSYEQYF

D gene: -
J gene: TRBJ1-1
V gene: TRBV5-1
clone size: many
CDR3 DNA: TGCGCCAGCAGCTTAACAGGCACTGAAGCTTTCTTT
CDR3 protein: CASSLTGTEAFF

D gene: TRBD2
J gene: TRBJ2-7
V gene: TRBV28
clone size: many
CDR3 DNA: TGTGCCAGCAGCTTAGCGGGGGCACTCTCCTACGAGCAGTACTTC
CDR3 protein: CASSLAGALSYEQYF

D gene: -
J gene: TRBJ1-6
V gene: TRBV5-8
clone size: few
CDR3 DNA: TGTGCCAGCAGCCCACCCGGCGGCGTCCCTTCACCCCTCCACTTT
CDR3 protein: CASSPPGGVPSPLHF

D gene: TRBD2
J gene: TRBJ2-3
V gene: TRBV6-6
clone size: -
CDR3 DNA: TGTGCCAGCGATTCTACCACCGGGGGGGCCGCAGATACGCAGTATTTT
CDR3 protein: CASDSTTGGAADTQYF

D gene: -
J gene: TRBJ2-2
V gene: TRBV5-4
clone size: -
CDR3 DNA: TGTGCCAGCAGCTTGGCTGGGGGCACCACCGGGGAGCTGTTTTTT
CDR3 protein: CASSLAGGTTGELFF

D gene: -
J gene: TRBJ2-7
V gene: TRBV12-3/TRBV12-4
clone size: -
CDR3 DNA: TGTGCCAGCAGTCCCTCATGGCTTCAACCCTACGAGCAGTACTTC
CDR3 protein: CASSPSWLQPYEQYF

D gene: TRBD1
J gene: TRBJ2-3
V gene: TRBV29-1
clone size: -
CDR3 DNA: TGCAGCGTTGATTTGACAGGGTCCGTGGCAGATACGCAGTATTTT
CDR3 protein: CSVDLTGSVADTQYF

D gene: -
J gene: TRBJ1-4
V gene: TRBV7-9
clone size: few
CDR3 DNA: TGTGCCAGCAGCTTAGCGCCTTTAGCAACTAATGAAAAACTGTTTTTT
CDR3 protein: CASSLAPLATNEKLFF

D gene: -
J gene: TRBJ1-2
V gene: TRBV19
clone size: -
CDR3 DNA: TGTGCCAGTAGTCCACAGGGCTCCTATGGCTACACCTTC
CDR3 protein: CASSPQGSYGYTF

D gene: TRBD1
J gene: TRBJ2-1
V gene: TRBV6-5
clone size: few
CDR3 DNA: TGTGCCAGCAGAACGGACAGGGAGGACAATGAGCAGTTCTTC
CDR3 protein: CASRTDREDNEQFF

D gene: TRBD1
J gene: TRBJ2-5
V gene: TRBV20-1
clone size: -
CDR3 DNA: TGCAGTGCTAGAGTACTGAGGACAGGGTATCGAGAGACCCAGTACTTC
CDR3 protein: CSARVLRTGYRETQYF

D gene: -
J gene: TRBJ1-5
V gene: TRBV19
clone size: -
CDR3 DNA: TGTGCCAGTAGTATTCCCGGGACGGCCCAGCCCCAGCATTTT
CDR3 protein: CASSIPGTAQPQHF

D gene: -
J gene: TRBJ1-5
V gene: TRBV28
clone size: -
CDR3 DNA: TGTGCCAGCAGCTCGGGACGCCAGGGAGGTCAGCCCCAGCATTTT
CDR3 protein: CASSSGRQGGQPQHF

D gene: -
J gene: TRBJ1-1
V gene: TRBV6-5
clone size: -
CDR3 DNA: TGTGCCAGCAGTTACTCGACCGCCAGGGCGGGAGGGACTGAAGCTTTCTTT
CDR3 protein: CASSYSTARAGGTEAFF

D gene: -
J gene: TRBJ1-1
V gene: TRBV7-9
clone size: -
CDR3 DNA: TGTGCCAGCAGCAACCAGACAGGCATGAACACTGAAGCTTTCTTT
CDR3 protein: CASSNQTGMNTEAFF

D gene: -
J gene: TRBJ2-4
V gene: TRBV5-1
clone size: -
CDR3 DNA: TGCGCCAGCAGCTTGGCCGCAGGGGAGAACATTCAGTACTTC
CDR3 protein: CASSLAAGENIQYF

D gene: -
J gene: TRBJ2-1
V gene: TRBV29-1
clone size: -
CDR3 DNA: TGCAGCGTTGGGGGGGTGAGCTCCTACAATGAGCAGTTCTTC
CDR3 protein: CSVGGVSSYNEQFF

D gene: -
J gene: TRBJ2-2
V gene: TRBV15
clone size: many
CDR3 DNA: TGTGCCACCAGCCCAGGACAGCTGTCCTCCGGGGAGCTGTTTTTT
CDR3 protein: CATSPGQLSSGELFF

D gene: -
J gene: TRBJ1-1
V gene: TRBV19
clone size: once
CDR3 DNA: TGTGCCAGTAGTATAGTGGAGGGCGCTGAAGCTTTCTTT
CDR3 protein: CASSIVEGAEAFF

D gene: -
J gene: TRBJ1-1
V gene: TRBV28
clone size: -
CDR3 DNA: TGTGCCAGCACCGACACAGGGAGGGGGGACACTGAAGCTTTCTTT
CDR3 protein: CASTDTGRGDTEAFF

D gene: TRBD1
J gene: TRBJ1-1
V gene: TRBV7-8
clone size: many
CDR3 DNA: TGTGCCAGCAGCTTAGGACAGGGGTTCAACACTGAAGCTTTCTTT
CDR3 protein: CASSLGQGFNTEAFF

D gene: TRBD1
J gene: TRBJ2-5
V gene: TRBV6-5
clone size: -
CDR3 DNA: TGTGCCAGCAGTCAGACAGGGCAAGAGACCCAGTACTTC
CDR3 protein: CASSQTGQETQYF